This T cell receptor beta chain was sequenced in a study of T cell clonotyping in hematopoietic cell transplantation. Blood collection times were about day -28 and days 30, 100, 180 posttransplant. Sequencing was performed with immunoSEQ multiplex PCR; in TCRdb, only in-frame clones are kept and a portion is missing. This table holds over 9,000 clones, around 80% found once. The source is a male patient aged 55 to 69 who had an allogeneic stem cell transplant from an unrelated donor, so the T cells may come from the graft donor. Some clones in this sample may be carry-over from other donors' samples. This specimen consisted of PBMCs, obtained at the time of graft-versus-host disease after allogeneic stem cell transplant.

CDR3 in DNA: TGTGCCAGCACGCCGGGGACAGGGGGGCAGTACTTC. Amino acids: CASTPGTGGQYF. The chain couples TRBV6-1 to TRBJ2-7; TRBD1 agrees at 11 bases. This CDR3 comprises 12 residues. The V segment lost 7 bases and the J segment 9 bases; nucleotides outside the gene matches: 5. Germline V gives CDR1 MNHNS, CDR2 SASEGT.